The T cell receptor beta chain described here comes from a study of cytomegalovirus exposure and HLA in healthy donors. Study at large: HLA-typed donors were the source of approximately 88 million unique TCRs, which an early data release held. Most genotyped donors, 65% to 85% of more than 300, had Caucasian-associated genetic ancestry. Study results and limitations: In a later analysis, V- and J-gene trimming of beta chains associated with a DCLRE1C missense variant, replicated independently. Solely CMV serostatus was available to characterize immune exposure.

The CDR3 has 14 residues. The V gene lost 5 bases and the J gene lost 2 bases, with 13 bases spanning the gap. The germline V gene encodes CDR1 SEHNR and CDR2 FQNEAQ (reference sequence). The study ran its PCR with 60 Vbeta and 13 Jbeta primers. The data were produced by immunoSEQ multiplex PCR, yet TCRdb's version contains in-frame clones alone and is incomplete. The table includes about 130,000 clones, 70% to 75% detected once. Notes on this clone: What it binds is unknown.

Sequences were obtained from PBMCs. V usage is TRBV7-9 and J usage is TRBJ2-7; possibly TRBD1 for D (6 bases). The sequence derives from a male donor in good health and CMV-seronegative. The CDR3 region is CASSPTGGPYEQYF. The CDR3, as DNA: TGTGCCAGCAGCCCGACAGGAGGCCCCTACGAGCAGTACTTC.